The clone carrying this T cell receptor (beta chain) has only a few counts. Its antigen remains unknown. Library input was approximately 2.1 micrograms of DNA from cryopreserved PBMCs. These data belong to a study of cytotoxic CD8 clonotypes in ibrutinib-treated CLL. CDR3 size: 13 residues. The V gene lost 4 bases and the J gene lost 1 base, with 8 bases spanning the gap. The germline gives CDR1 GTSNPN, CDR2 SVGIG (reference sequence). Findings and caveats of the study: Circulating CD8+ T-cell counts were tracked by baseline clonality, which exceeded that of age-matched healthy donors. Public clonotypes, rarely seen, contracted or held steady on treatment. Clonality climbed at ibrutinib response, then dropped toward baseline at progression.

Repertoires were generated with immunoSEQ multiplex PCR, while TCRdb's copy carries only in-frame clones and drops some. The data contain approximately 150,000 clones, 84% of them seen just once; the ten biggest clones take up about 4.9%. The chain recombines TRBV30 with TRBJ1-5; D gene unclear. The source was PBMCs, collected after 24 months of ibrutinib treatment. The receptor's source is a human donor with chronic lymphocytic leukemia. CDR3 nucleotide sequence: TGTGCCTGGAATCGGCTGAGCAATCAGCCCCAGCATTTT. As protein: CAWNRLSNQPQHF.